This T cell receptor (beta chain) was obtained from a study of beta chain features in type 1 diabetes. Turning to the study itself: The study found patients and healthy donors alike in age, gender and cell yields.

Germline loops: CDR1 SGHVS, CDR2 FQNEAQ. V lost 3 bases, J lost 5 bases, and 15 bases lay in between. The CDR3 consists of 15 residues. TCRB transcripts that were expressed got sequenced, as all of the isolated RNA had been reverse transcribed. The repertoire was sequenced with immunoSEQ multiplex PCR; TCRdb's copy has only in-frame clones and lacks some. The sample has over 700,000 clones; roughly a sixth are singletons. The rearrangement uses TRBV7-8 and TRBJ2-3; TRBD2 might be the D (6 bases). The sequence was collected from a woman aged 18 to 35 in good health. The sequenced material came from naive CD4+ T cells from blood. This chain's CDR3 is CASSFRTQGGDTQYF. In DNA, the CDR3 is TGTGCCAGCAGCTTCCGGACGCAGGGAGGAGATACGCAGTATTTT.